Listed here are 32 T cell receptor beta chains from one sample, sequenced in a study of cytomegalovirus exposure and HLA in healthy donors. PCR used 60 Vbeta primers and 13 Jbeta primers. Sequenced by immunoSEQ multiplex PCR; TCRdb stores in-frame clones only, minus some. The listing contains 110,000 to 150,000 clones. Sequencing was performed on PBMCs. Every receptor here comes from a male donor in good health and CMV-seronegative.

V and J are TRBV6-1 and TRBJ2-5; TRBD2 matches at 11 bases. J lost 2 bases, V lost 4 bases, and 6 bases had no gene match. CDR1 MNHNS and CDR2 SASEGT come from the germline V gene. The CDR3 is 16 amino acids. The CDR3 DNA sequence: TGTGCCAGCAGTGCCCTTAGCGGGGGGGATCAAGAGACCCAGTACTTC. Translating it yields CASSALSGGDQETQYF.

The chain is built from TRBV29-1 and TRBJ1-6; 8 nucleotides match TRBD1. From germline, CDR1 is SQVTM and CDR2 ANQGSEA. This CDR3 is built from 13 residues. The J segment lost 7 bases and the V segment lost 7 bases, leaving 6 bases of the junction unmatched. This CDR3 reads CSALDRENSPLHF. The CDR3 DNA sequence: TGCAGCGCATTGGACAGGGAGAATTCACCCCTCCACTTT.

The rearrangement links TRBV19 to TRBJ2-7, with D unclear. Germline V gene lookup returns CDR1 LNHDA and CDR2 SQIVND (reference sequence). This CDR3 comprises 14 residues. Trimming pared 2 bases from V and 4 bases from J, leaving 12 bases between. CDR3 region: CASSISPTSYEQYF. In DNA form, the CDR3 reads TGTGCCAGTAGTATAAGCCCTACTTCGTACGAGCAGTACTTC.

A note on this clone: The sample holds other DNA sequences that translate to the same CDR3. The chain uses TRBV27 and TRBJ2-1; D is perhaps TRBD1 (5 bases). The ends were cut back, 2 bases at V and 0 bases at J, with 8 bases in the middle. This CDR3 spans 15 amino acids. The germline CDR1 and CDR2 sequences are MNHEY and SMNVEV (reference sequence). CDR3 DNA sequence: TGTGCCAGCAGTTTAGGGGCTAGCTCCTACAATGAGCAGTTCTTC. It translates to CASSLGASSYNEQFF.

The V and J genes are TRBV7-2 and TRBJ1-5; possibly TRBD1 for D (6 bases). CDR3 size: 15 residues. The V and J ends lost 1 base and 5 bases respectively, with 12 bases between them. Looked up from germline, CDR1 is SGHTA and CDR2 is FQGNSA. Here the CDR3 reads CASSLVRDIYQPQHF. The CDR3 coding sequence is TGTGCCAGCAGCTTAGTCAGGGACATTTATCAGCCCCAGCATTTT.

This sequence joins TRBV6-5 and TRBJ2-7, with D tentatively TRBD2 (6 bases). V was shortened by 4 bases and J by 3 bases, with 19 bases between the two germline ends. Germline loops: CDR1 MNHEY, CDR2 SVGAGI. This CDR3 contains 16 residues. CDR3 coding DNA: TGTGCCAGCAGTTCTTTAGGGCGGGGTCAGCACTACGAGCAGTACTTC. Protein product: CASSSLGRGQHYEQYF.

CDR3 protein: CASARDRGAYEQYF. CDR3 in DNA: TGTGCCAGTGCCCGGGACAGGGGAGCCTACGAGCAGTACTTC. This chain joins TRBV19 and TRBJ2-7; the match to TRBD1 covers 10 bases. Germline assignment: CDR1 LNHDA and CDR2 SQIVND (reference sequence). The CDR3 spans 14 residues. V trimming: 8 bases; J trimming: 2 bases; junction bases outside the gene matches: 6.

V is TRBV27 and J is TRBJ1-2; 9 nucleotides agree with TRBD1. This CDR3 comprises 16 residues. The trim removed 6 bases at V and 6 bases at J, leaving 14 bases unmatched. The germline CDR1 and CDR2 sequences are MNHEY and SMNVEV (reference sequence). The DNA for the CDR3 is TGTGCCAGCAGGGGGACAGGGAAAGCCCAAATTAATGGCTACACCTTC. Translated, it gives CASRGTGKAQINGYTF.

The J gene is TRBJ2-7, the V gene TRBV7-9; 7 bases agree with TRBD2. The V and J ends lost 6 bases and 3 bases, in that order; junction bases with no gene match: 5. The CDR3 is 13 amino acids. CDR1 is SEHNR and CDR2 is FQNEAQ in the germline V gene (reference sequence). Written as DNA, the CDR3 is TGTGCCAGCAGTAGGACTAGGGGCTACGAGCAGTACTTC. It encodes CASSRTRGYEQYF.

This chain links TRBV29-1 with TRBJ1-2; 9 nucleotides align to TRBD1. Germline V gene lookup returns CDR1 SQVTM and CDR2 ANQGSEA. Trimming cost V 4 bases and J 1 base; bases outside gene matches: 7. The CDR3 is made up of 15 amino acids. CDR3 nucleotide sequence: TGCAGCGTTGGGGGAGGGACAGGGTTTAACTATGGCTACACCTTC. This translates into CSVGGGTGFNYGYTF. Full variable domain (rest looked up from reference TRBV29-1 and TRBJ1-2): SAVISQKPSRDICQRGTSLTIQCQVDSQVTMMFWYRQQPGQSLTLIATANQGSEATYESGFVIDKFPISRPNLTFSTLTVSNMSPEDSSIYLCSVGGGTGFNYGYTFGSGTRLTVV.

The rearrangement joins TRBV9 to TRBJ1-3; 7 bases align to TRBD1. Germline V lookup: CDR1 SGDLS, CDR2 YYNGEE. V lost 2 bases to trimming and J lost 3 bases; unmatched junction nucleotides: 8. This CDR3 has 16 amino acids. CDR3 residues: CASSVGSGTVGNTIYF. Written as DNA, the CDR3 is TGTGCCAGCAGCGTTGGTTCAGGGACAGTTGGAAACACCATATATTTT. The variable domain in full, with the rest retrieved from reference TRBV9 and TRBJ1-3, is DSGVTQTPKHLITATGQRVTLRCSPRSGDLSVYWYQQSLDQGLQFLIQYYNGEERAKGNILERFSAQQFPDLHSELNLSSLELGDSALYFCASSVGSGTVGNTIYFGEGSWLTVV.

This chain uses TRBV6-1 with TRBJ2-6; D not resolved. Deletions cut 8 bases from V and 2 bases from J, with 7 bases between. The CDR3 totals 13 residues. CDR1 is MNHNS, CDR2 SASEGT, per germline. CDR3 DNA: TGTGCCAGCCCATCCCCTGGGGCCAACGTCCTGACTTTC. It specifies CASPSPGANVLTF.

The chain joins TRBV4-2 to TRBJ2-3; 12 positions match TRBD2. The length of the CDR3 is 16 residues. V gave up 3 bases and J gave up 6 bases; unmatched junction bases: 7. CDR1 is LGHNA and CDR2 is YNFKEQ in the germline V gene. The CDR3 loop reads CASSQETSGSKDTQYF. In nucleotides, the CDR3 is TGTGCCAGCAGCCAGGAGACTAGCGGGAGTAAGGATACGCAGTATTTT.

This rearrangement joins TRBV19 to TRBJ2-1; D is possibly TRBD1 (6 bases). The germline gives CDR1 LNHDA, CDR2 SQIVND (reference sequence). There are 15 residues in the CDR3. With 7 bases removed from V and 5 bases from J, the gap between germline ends came to 18 bases. Here the CDR3 DNA reads TGTGCCAGTAATCAGCACAGGGAGTTCAACAATGAGCAGTTCTTC. It codes for CASNQHREFNNEQFF. Complete variable domain (other parts from reference TRBV19 and TRBJ2-1): DGGITQSPKYLFRKEGQNVTLSCEQNLNHDAMYWYRQDPGQGLRLIYYSQIVNDFQKGDIAEGYSVSREKKESFPLTVTSAQKNPTAFYLCASNQHREFNNEQFFGPGTRLTVL.

The chain links TRBV4-3 to TRBJ2-2, with a tentative D call TRBD2 (6 bases). Germline CDR1 reads LGHNA; CDR2 reads YSLEER. V was shortened by 1 base and J by 6 bases, with 9 bases between the two germline ends. CDR3 size: 14 residues. CDR3 sequence: CASSQGPGAGELFF. In DNA form, the CDR3 reads TGCGCCAGCAGCCAAGGGCCGGGGGCCGGGGAGCTGTTTTTT.

The CDR3 DNA reads as TGTGCCAGCAATGCCCTCTGGGGGGGCGATGAATATAATTCACCCCTCCACTTT. Its protein product is CASNALWGGDEYNSPLHF. V and J are TRBV19 and TRBJ1-6; tentative D call: TRBD1 (6 bases). Trimming took off 9 bases at V and 4 bases at J, with 25 bases between the two ends. Germline V gene sequence: CDR1 LNHDA, CDR2 SQIVND (reference sequence). The CDR3 length is 18 residues.

This rearrangement joins TRBV4-2 to TRBJ2-7; 8 nucleotides align to TRBD2. Germline V CDR1 and CDR2: LGHNA, YNFKEQ. The CDR3 is made up of 13 amino acids. The junction had 4 bases not matched to a gene; V was cut back by 6 bases and J by 3 bases. CDR3 DNA sequence: TGTGCCAGCAGTCCGCGGGGGGACTACGAGCAGTACTTC. Translating gives CASSPRGDYEQYF.

The gene calls are TRBV7-9 and TRBJ2-1, with a possible D match to TRBD2 (5 bases). Germline V gene lookup returns CDR1 SEHNR and CDR2 FQNEAQ (reference sequence). V was cut by 5 bases and J by 5 bases, with 10 bases left in between. CDR3 length: 13 residues. This chain's CDR3 is CASSIWTDNEQFF. The CDR3 region has the DNA TGTGCCAGCAGCATTTGGACTGACAATGAGCAGTTCTTC.

The chain couples TRBV2 to TRBJ2-7, with unresolved D. Looked up from germline, CDR1 is SNHLY and CDR2 is FYNNEI. There are 13 residues in the CDR3. Trimming pared 8 bases from V and 2 bases from J, leaving 13 bases between. The DNA of the CDR3 is TGTGCCAGCTCGCAATCGTCGGCCTACGAGCAGTACTTC. It specifies CASSQSSAYEQYF.

The V gene is TRBV19, the J gene TRBJ2-2; no definite D call. V dropped 5 bases and J dropped 2 bases, with 12 bases sitting between them. The CDR3 has 15 amino acids. Germline V gene sequence: CDR1 LNHDA, CDR2 SQIVND (reference sequence). Here the CDR3 reads CASSLTALNTGELFF. Written as DNA, the CDR3 is TGTGCCAGTAGTCTCACAGCTCTAAACACCGGGGAGCTGTTTTTT.

This chain uses TRBV6-6 with TRBJ1-2; 11 nucleotides match TRBD1. J was trimmed by 4 bases and V by 0 bases; bases with no gene match: 4. This CDR3 region has 16 residues. Germline CDR1 is MNHNY and CDR2 is SVGAGI (reference sequence). This chain's CDR3 is CASSYSGQGESYGYTF. The CDR3 DNA reads as TGTGCCAGCAGTTACTCGGGACAGGGGGAAAGCTATGGCTACACCTTC.

V gene TRBV2 combines with J gene TRBJ2-5; maybe TRBD2 (6 bases). Looked up from germline, CDR1 is SNHLY and CDR2 is FYNNEI. The germline V and J ends were trimmed by 6 bases and 5 bases, with 19 bases remaining between them. The CDR3 is 15 amino acids. CDR3 sequence reads: CASSGDPTRMETQYF. Written as DNA, the CDR3 is TGTGCCAGCAGCGGAGACCCGACTAGGATGGAGACCCAGTACTTC.

The V gene is TRBV18, the J gene TRBJ1-3; 7 nucleotides align to TRBD1. The junction had 6 bases not matched to a gene; V was cut back by 4 bases and J by 0 bases. Germline assignment: CDR1 KGHSH and CDR2 LQKENI. This CDR3 region has 16 residues. The CDR3 region is CASSHGQAISGNTIYF. As DNA, the CDR3 is TGTGCCAGCTCACACGGACAGGCTATCTCTGGAAACACCATATATTTT.

The rearrangement joins TRBV15 to TRBJ2-1, with D perhaps TRBD1 (6 bases). The CDR3 contains 15 residues. Germline V CDR1 and CDR2: LNHNV, YYDKDF (reference sequence). Trimming pared 4 bases from V and 5 bases from J, leaving 15 bases between. Here the CDR3 DNA reads TGTGCCACCAGCATAGGGGGTGGGACCCACAATGAGCAGTTCTTC. Translated, it gives CATSIGGGTHNEQFF.

Here the CDR3 reads CASSLRVGGGGYTF. Written as DNA, the CDR3 is TGTGCCAGCAGTCTTCGGGTTGGCGGGGGTGGCTACACCTTC. The chain recombines TRBV27 with TRBJ1-2; D might be TRBD1 (5 bases). The CDR3 contains 14 residues. CDR1 MNHEY and CDR2 SMNVEV come from the germline V gene (reference sequence). Trimming stripped 5 bases from V and 7 bases from J, with 17 bases between.

The chain carries TRBV28 and TRBJ1-5; D is undetermined. Between the trimmed V and J ends, which lost 5 bases and 2 bases, there was a span of 22 bases. The CDR3 contains 18 residues. Germline lookup yields CDR1 MDHEN and CDR2 SYDVKM. The CDR3 nucleotides are TGTGCCAGCAGTAATCCAGGATCAGCCAATGGCGGCAATCAGCCCCAGCATTTT. It yields the protein CASSNPGSANGGNQPQHF. Together with reference TRBV28 and TRBJ1-5, the CDR3 gives the full variable domain: DVKVTQSSRYLVKRTGEKVFLECVQDMDHENMFWYRQDPGLGLRLIYFSYDVKMKEKGDIPEGYSVSREKKERFSLILESASTNQTSMYLCASSNPGSANGGNQPQHFGDGTRLSIL.

The CDR3 DNA follows: TGTGCCAGCTCAGCTCCGGGACAGGGGGCCCCCGAGCAGTACTTC. It specifies CASSAPGQGAPEQYF. The rearrangement links TRBV18 to TRBJ2-7, with TRBD1 identical over 12 bases. The germline V gene encodes CDR1 KGHSH and CDR2 LQKENI. The CDR3 has 15 residues. J was trimmed by 6 bases and V by 5 bases; bases with no gene match: 8.

The V and J genes are TRBV27 and TRBJ1-5; 7 nucleotides agree with TRBD1. CDR1 and CDR2 from the germline V gene are MNHEY and SMNVEV (reference sequence). V dropped 4 bases and J dropped 5; count of bases not matched to a gene: 8. The length of the CDR3 is 15 residues. The DNA of the CDR3 is TGTGCCAGCAGTTCCTCCGGGACAGCTTATCAGCCCCAGCATTTT. Protein sequence: CASSSSGTAYQPQHF.

This chain uses TRBV27 with TRBJ1-5, with TRBD1 matching 11 bases. Losses at the gene ends were 3 bases for V and 7 bases for J; bases not matched to a gene: 5. This CDR3 is built from 15 residues. Germline-derived CDR1 and CDR2 are MNHEY and SMNVEV (reference sequence). This CDR3 is CASSFGTGGGQPQHF. Here the CDR3 DNA reads TGTGCCAGCAGTTTCGGGACAGGGGGGGGACAGCCCCAGCATTTT.

The CDR3 coding sequence is TGCAGCGTTGCGGCAGGGAAAATTCAAGAGACCCAGTACTTC. Translating it yields CSVAAGKIQETQYF. V usage is TRBV29-1 and J usage is TRBJ2-5, with D perhaps TRBD1 (5 bases). There are 14 residues in the CDR3. The germline V and J ends were trimmed by 4 bases and 2 bases, with 14 bases remaining between them. Germline CDR1 reads SQVTM; CDR2 reads ANQGSEA.

Here the CDR3 DNA reads TGCGCCAGCAGCTTGGAGCCCCTTGGAGCGGGAGTAGTCAATGAGCAGTTCTTC. Protein: CASSLEPLGAGVVNEQFF. The rearrangement links TRBV5-1 to TRBJ2-1, with TRBD2 identical over 8 bases. With V trimmed by 0 bases and J by 6 bases, 14 bases remained unmatched. There are 18 residues in the CDR3. Per the germline V gene, CDR1 is SGHRS and CDR2 is YFSETQ.

This rearrangement joins TRBV19 to TRBJ2-7; D may be TRBD1 (5 bases). The CDR3 loop spans 14 amino acids. V was clipped by 8 bases and J by 3 bases, with 17 bases between them. Germline-derived CDR1 and CDR2 are LNHDA and SQIVND (reference sequence). The CDR3: CASHPDGQLYEQYF. The CDR3 DNA reads as TGTGCCAGTCACCCCGATGGACAACTCTACGAGCAGTACTTC. Full variable domain (missing parts from reference TRBV19 and TRBJ2-7): DGGITQSPKYLFRKEGQNVTLSCEQNLNHDAMYWYRQDPGQGLRLIYYSQIVNDFQKGDIAEGYSVSREKKESFPLTVTSAQKNPTAFYLCASHPDGQLYEQYFGPGTRLTVT.